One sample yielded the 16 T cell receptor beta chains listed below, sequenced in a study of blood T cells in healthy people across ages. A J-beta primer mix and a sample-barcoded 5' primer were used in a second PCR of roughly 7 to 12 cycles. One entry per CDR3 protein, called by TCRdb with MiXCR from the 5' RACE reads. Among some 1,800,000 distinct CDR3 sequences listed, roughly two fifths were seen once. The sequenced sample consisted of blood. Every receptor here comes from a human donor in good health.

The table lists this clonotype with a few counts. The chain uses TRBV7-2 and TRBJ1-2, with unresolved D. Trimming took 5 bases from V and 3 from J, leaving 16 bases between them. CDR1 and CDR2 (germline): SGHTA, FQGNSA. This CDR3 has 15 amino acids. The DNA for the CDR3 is TGTGCCAGCAGCCAAGAGGGTGCGGTTTACTATGGCTACACCTTC. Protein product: CASSQEGAVYYGYTF.

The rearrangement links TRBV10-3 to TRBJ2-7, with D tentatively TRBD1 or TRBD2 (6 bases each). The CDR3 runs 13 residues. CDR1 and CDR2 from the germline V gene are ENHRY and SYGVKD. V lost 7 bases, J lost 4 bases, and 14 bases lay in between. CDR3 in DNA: TGTGCCATCACACAGGGAGGTTTTTACGAGCAGTACTTC. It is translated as CAITQGGFYEQYF.

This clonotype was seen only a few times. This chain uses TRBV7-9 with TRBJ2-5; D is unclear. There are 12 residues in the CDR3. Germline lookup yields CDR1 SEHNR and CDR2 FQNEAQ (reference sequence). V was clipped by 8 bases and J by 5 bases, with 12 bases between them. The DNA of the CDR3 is TGTGCCAGCGAACCAACCCGGGAGACCCAGTACTTC. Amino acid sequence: CASEPTRETQYF. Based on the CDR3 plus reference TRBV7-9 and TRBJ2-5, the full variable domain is DTGVSQNPRHKITKRGQNVTFRCDPISEHNRLYWYRQTLGQGPEFLTYFQNEAQLEKSRLLSDRFSAERPKGSFSTLEIQRTEQGDSAMYLCASEPTRETQYFGPGTRLLVL.

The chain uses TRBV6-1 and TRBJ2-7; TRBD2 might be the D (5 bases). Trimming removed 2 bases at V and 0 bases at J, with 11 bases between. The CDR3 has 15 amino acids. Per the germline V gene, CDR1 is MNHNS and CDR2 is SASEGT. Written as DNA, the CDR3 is TGTGCCAGCAGTGAACAGGTTGAGGGCTCCTACGAGCAGTACTTC. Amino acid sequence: CASSEQVEGSYEQYF.

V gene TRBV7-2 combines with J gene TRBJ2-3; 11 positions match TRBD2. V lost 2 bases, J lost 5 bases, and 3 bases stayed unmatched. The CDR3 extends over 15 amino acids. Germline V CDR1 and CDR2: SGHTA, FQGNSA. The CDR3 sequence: CASSLRLAGKDTQYF. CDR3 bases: TGTGCCAGCAGCTTAAGACTAGCGGGGAAAGATACGCAGTATTTT.

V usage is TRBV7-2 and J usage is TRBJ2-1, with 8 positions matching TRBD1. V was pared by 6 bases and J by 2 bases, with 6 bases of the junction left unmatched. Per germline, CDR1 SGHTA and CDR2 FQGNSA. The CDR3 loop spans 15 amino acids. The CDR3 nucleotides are TGTGCCAGCAGAAAGGGACAGGCTGCCTACAATGAGCAGTTCTTC. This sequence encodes CASRKGQAAYNEQFF.

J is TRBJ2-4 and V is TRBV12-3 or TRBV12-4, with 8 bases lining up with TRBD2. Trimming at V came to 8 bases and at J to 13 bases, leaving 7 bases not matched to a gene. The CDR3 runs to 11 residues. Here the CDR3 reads CASAKRGLQYF. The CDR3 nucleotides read TGTGCCAGCGCCAAGCGGGGGTTGCAGTACTTC.

The CDR3 here is CASSQDAGQGYYGYTF. CDR3 nucleotide sequence: TGCGCCAGCAGCCAAGATGCGGGACAGGGGTACTATGGCTACACCTTC. The V and J genes are TRBV4-3 and TRBJ1-2; 10 bases align to TRBD1. Trimming cost V 0 bases and J 3 bases; bases outside gene matches: 4. This CDR3 contains 16 residues. The germline CDR1 and CDR2 sequences are LGHNA and YSLEER.

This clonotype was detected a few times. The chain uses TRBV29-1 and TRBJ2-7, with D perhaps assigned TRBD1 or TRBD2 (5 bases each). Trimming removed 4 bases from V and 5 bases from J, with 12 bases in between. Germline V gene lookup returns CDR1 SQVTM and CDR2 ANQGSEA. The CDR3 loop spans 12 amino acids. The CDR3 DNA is TGCAGCGTTGCTGGGGGTAGACACGAGCAGTACTTC. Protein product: CSVAGGRHEQYF.

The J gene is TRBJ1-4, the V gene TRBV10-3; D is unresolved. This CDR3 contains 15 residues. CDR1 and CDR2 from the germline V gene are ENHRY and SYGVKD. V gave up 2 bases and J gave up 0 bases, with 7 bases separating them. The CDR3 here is CAISEPISTNEKLFF. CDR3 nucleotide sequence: TGTGCCATCAGTGAGCCAATCTCAACTAATGAAAAACTGTTTTTT.

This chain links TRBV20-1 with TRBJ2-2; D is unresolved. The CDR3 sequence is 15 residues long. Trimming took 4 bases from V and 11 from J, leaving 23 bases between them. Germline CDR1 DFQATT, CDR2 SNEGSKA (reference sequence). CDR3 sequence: CSAKDQSSYTRELFF. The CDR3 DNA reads TGCAGTGCTAAAGATCAGAGTTCCTACACCCGAGAGCTGTTTTTT.

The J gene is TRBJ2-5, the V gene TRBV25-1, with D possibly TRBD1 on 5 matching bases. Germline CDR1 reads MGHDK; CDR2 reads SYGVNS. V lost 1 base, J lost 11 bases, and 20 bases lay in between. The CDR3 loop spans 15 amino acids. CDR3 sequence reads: CASSESGRARGKQYF. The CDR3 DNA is TGTGCCAGCAGTGAATCGGGTAGGGCAAGGGGCAAGCAGTACTTC.

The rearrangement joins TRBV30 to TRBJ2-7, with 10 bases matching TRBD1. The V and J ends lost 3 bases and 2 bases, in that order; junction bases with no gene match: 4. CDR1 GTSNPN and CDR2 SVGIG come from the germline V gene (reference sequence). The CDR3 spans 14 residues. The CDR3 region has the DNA TGTGCCTGGAGGGGGACAGGGGCCGCCTACGAGCAGTACTTC. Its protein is CAWRGTGAAYEQYF.

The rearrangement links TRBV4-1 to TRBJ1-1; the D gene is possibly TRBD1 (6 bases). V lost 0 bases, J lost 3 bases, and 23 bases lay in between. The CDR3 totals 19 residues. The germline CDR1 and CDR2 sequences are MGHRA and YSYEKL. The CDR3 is CASSQDQGTGVIRDTEAFF. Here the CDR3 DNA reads TGCGCCAGCAGCCAAGACCAGGGGACCGGGGTGATCCGGGACACTGAAGCTTTCTTT.

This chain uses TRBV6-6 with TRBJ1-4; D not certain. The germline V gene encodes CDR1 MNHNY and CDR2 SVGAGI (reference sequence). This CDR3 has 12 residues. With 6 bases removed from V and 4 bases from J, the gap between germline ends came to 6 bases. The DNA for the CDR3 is TGTGCCAGCAGACAGATTAATGAAAAACTGTTTTTT. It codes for CASRQINEKLFF.

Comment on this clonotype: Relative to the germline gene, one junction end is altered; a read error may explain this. For the CDR3, the DNA is TGCAGTGCTAGAGATCACGAGAATGAAAAACGGTTTTTT. This sequence encodes CSARDHENEKRFF. V is TRBV20-1 and J is TRBJ1-4; the D is unclear. The CDR3 spans 13 residues. Per germline, CDR1 DFQATT and CDR2 SNEGSKA (reference sequence).